This TCR beta chain was identified in a study of shared clonotypes between healthy human individuals. Study-level information: Donors were a couple of women and a few men aged 18 to 49. General observations from the study: The researchers took only blood, and tissue repertoires probably look different. Compared with clonotypes that all four donors shared, non-shared clonotypes had lower generation probabilities.

The method was immunoSEQ multiplex PCR; TCRdb's version includes in-frame clones alone and lacks a portion of them. The sample contains about 2.3 million clones, 85% to 95% of which appear only once. A remark on this clone: Its antigen is unidentified.

This CDR3 spans 12 amino acids. With 7 bases removed from V and 7 bases from J, the gap between germline ends came to 10 bases. Germline V gene lookup returns CDR1 SGHVS and CDR2 FQNEAQ. The gene calls are TRBV7-8 and TRBJ1-4, with D possibly being TRBD1 (5 bases). The clonotype originates from a man aged 18 to 35 in good health. Some clones in this sample may be carry-over from other donors' samples. Sequencing was performed on naive CD4+ T cells from PBMCs. Stated subset: CD45RA+ positively selected. The CDR3 nucleotides are TGTGCCAGCACCGGGGGTATTGAAAAACTGTTTTTT. It translates to CASTGGIEKLFF.